This record covers a single T cell receptor beta chain. Its antigen is unknown. The data originate from a study of Ad26.COV2.S vaccination and SARS-CoV-2 variants. Study-wide results and caveats: Comparable non-spike TCR breadth was observed in vaccine and placebo recipients. Reports say spike-specific CD8+ and CD4+ T cell responses covered substantial breadth after vaccination.

Sequenced by immunoSEQ multiplex PCR; TCRdb stores in-frame clones only, minus some. Of about 350,000 clones in the sample, about 85% are singletons; the top ten hold about 3.3%. Germline V lookup: CDR1 ENHRY, CDR2 SYGVKD. The CDR3 covers 13 residues. Trimming removed 3 bases from V and 4 bases from J, with 7 bases in between. Described treatment: about 20 received Ad26.COV2.S at low or high dose, single or two shots; several received placebo; per-sample allocation not given. Collection of samples fell on day 63 after the first vaccine or placebo injection. What was given as vaccine was an Ad26 vector encoding Wuhan-strain SARS-CoV-2 spike.

Sequencing was performed on peripheral blood, taken in a trial of Ad26.COV2.S vaccine versus placebo. This TCR derives from a person between 18 and 65 years old who received the Ad26.COV2.S COVID-19 vaccine or a placebo. This sequence joins TRBV10-3 and TRBJ1-5; no reliable D call. The CDR3 bases are TGTGCCATCAGTGATAGCCTAAATCAGCCCCAGCATTTT. Translated: CAISDSLNQPQHF.